The sequence of this TCR beta chain was determined in a study of blood T cell repertoires in COVID-19. Study-level information: Samples representing acute and convalescent COVID-19 were sourced from the United States, Italy and Spain. In each case, the material was cDNA or gDNA derived from T cells, B-cell-depleted T cells, or PBMCs.

Study processing details: From reference gene primer amplification, estimates of nucleated cell counts were derived. Profiled with immunoSEQ multiplex PCR; TCRdb holds only in-frame clones, not every one. V and J calls and clone size are those listed in that table; D and trimming were worked out from the DNA. The data contain roughly 60,000 clones, 75% to 85% of them seen just once; the ten biggest clones take up about 16%. Germline assignment: CDR1 SEHNR and CDR2 FQNEAQ (reference sequence). This CDR3 region has 13 residues. V trimming: 3 bases; J trimming: 4 bases; junction bases outside the gene matches: 0.

The clonotype originates from a man at least 80 years old with acute or convalescent COVID-19. The V call is TRBV7-9, the J call TRBJ2-1; 7 nucleotides align to TRBD1. Sequences were obtained from peripheral blood. Here the CDR3 DNA reads TGTGCCAGCAGCTTGGGACAGTACAATGAGCAGTTCTTC. Translated: CASSLGQYNEQFF.